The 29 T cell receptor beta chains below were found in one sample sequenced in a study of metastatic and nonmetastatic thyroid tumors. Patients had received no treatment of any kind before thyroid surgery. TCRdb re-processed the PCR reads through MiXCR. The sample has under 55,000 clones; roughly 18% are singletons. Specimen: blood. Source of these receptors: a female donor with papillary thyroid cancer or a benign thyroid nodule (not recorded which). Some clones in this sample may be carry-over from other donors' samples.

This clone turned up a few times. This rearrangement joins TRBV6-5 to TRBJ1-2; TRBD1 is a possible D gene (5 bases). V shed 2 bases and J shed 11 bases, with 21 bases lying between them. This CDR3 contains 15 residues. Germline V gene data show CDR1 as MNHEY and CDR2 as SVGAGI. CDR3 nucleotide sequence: TGTGCCAGCAGTTACCCCGGGACCTCGTACTTTTCTTACACCTTC. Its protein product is CASSYPGTSYFSYTF.

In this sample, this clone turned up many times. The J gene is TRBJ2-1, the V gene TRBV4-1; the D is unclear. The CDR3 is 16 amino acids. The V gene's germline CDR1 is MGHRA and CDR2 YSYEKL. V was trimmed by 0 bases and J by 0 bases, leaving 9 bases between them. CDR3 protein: CASSQETLTSYNEQFF. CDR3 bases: TGCGCCAGCAGCCAAGAAACACTGACCTCCTACAATGAGCAGTTCTTC.

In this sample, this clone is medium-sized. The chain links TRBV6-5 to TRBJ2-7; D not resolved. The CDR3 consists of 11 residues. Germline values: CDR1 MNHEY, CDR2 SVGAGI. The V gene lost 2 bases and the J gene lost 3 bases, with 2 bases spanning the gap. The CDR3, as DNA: TGTGCCAGCAGTTACAACTACGAGCAGTACTTC. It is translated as CASSYNYEQYF.

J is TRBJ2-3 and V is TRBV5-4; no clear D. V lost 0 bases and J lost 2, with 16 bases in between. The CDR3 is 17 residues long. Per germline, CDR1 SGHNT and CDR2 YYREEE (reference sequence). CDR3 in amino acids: CASSLEDTLVFTDTQYF. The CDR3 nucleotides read TGTGCCAGCAGCTTGGAAGACACTTTAGTCTTCACAGATACGCAGTATTTT.

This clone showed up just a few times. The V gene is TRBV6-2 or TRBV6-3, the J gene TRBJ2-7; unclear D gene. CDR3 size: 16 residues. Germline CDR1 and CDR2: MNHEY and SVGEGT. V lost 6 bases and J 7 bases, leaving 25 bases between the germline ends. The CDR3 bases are TGTGCCAGCAGGACCTCTCCCCCCCCATGGTACTCGGAGCAGTACTTC. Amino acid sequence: CASRTSPPPWYSEQYF.

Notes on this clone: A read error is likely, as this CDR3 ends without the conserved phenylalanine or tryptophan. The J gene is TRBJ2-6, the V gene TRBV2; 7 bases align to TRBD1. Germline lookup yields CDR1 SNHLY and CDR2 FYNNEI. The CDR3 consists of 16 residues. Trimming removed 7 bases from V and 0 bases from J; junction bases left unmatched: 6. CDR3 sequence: CASTQGVSSGANVLTL. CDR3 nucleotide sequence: TGTGCCAGCACTCAGGGGGTCAGCTCTGGGGCCAACGTCCTGACTTTA.

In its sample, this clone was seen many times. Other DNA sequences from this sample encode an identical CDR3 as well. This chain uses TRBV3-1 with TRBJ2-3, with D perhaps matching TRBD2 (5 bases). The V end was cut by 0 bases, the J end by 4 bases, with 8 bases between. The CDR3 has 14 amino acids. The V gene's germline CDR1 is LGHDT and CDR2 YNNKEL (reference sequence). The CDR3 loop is CASSQENGADTQYF. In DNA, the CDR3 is TGTGCCAGCAGCCAAGAAAACGGGGCAGATACGCAGTATTTT.

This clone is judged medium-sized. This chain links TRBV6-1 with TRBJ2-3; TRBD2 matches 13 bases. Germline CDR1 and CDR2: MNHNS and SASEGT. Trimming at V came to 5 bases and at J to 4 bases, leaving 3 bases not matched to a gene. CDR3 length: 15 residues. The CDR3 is CASSRTSGSADTQYF. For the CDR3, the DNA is TGTGCCAGCAGTCGGACTAGCGGGAGCGCAGATACGCAGTATTTT.

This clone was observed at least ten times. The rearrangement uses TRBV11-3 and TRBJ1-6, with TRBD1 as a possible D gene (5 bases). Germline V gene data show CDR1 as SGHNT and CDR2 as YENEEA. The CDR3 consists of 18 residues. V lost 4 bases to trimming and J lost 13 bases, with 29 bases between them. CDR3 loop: CASSSSNWQGKLKSPLHF. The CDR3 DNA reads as TGTGCCAGCAGCTCATCGAACTGGCAGGGAAAACTAAAGAGTCCCCTCCACTTT.

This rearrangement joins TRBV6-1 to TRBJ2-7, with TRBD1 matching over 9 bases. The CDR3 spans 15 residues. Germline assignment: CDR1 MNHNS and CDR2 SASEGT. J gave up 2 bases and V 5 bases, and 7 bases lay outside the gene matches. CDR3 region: CASSLTWTGAYEQYF. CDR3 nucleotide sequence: TGTGCCAGCAGTTTAACCTGGACAGGGGCCTACGAGCAGTACTTC.

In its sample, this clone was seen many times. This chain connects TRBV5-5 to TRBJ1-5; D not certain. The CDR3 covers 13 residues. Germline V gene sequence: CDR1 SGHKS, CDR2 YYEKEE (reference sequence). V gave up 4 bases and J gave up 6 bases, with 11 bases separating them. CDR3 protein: CASSLVESQPQHF. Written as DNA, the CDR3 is TGTGCCAGCAGCCTTGTGGAAAGTCAGCCCCAGCATTTT.

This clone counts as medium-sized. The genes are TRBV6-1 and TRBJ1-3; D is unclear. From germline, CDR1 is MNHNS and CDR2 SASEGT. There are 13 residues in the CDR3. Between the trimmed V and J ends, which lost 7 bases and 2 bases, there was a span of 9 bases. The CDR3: CASNFLTGNTIYF. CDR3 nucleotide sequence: TGTGCCAGCAACTTCTTAACTGGAAACACCATATATTTT.

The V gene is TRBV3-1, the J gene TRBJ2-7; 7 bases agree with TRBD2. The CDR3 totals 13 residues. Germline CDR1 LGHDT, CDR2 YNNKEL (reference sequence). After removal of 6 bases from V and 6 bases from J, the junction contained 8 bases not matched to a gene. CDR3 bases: TGTGCCAGCAGTGGGCGGGAGTGCTGCGAGCAGTACTTC. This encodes CASSGRECCEQYF.

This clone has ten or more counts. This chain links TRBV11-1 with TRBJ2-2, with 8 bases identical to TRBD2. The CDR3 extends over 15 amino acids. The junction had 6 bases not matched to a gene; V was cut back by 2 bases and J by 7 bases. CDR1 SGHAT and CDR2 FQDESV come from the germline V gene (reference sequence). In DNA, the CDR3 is TGTGCCAGCAGCTTATACGGGAGGGCGGTCGGGGAGCTGTTTTTT. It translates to CASSLYGRAVGELFF.

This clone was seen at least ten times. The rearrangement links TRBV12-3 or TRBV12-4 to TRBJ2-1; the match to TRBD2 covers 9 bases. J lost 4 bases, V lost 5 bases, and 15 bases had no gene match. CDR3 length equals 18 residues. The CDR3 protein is CASSPSIGGGRVYNEQFF. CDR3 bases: TGTGCCAGCAGTCCCTCGATCGGGGGCGGGAGGGTTTACAATGAGCAGTTCTTC.

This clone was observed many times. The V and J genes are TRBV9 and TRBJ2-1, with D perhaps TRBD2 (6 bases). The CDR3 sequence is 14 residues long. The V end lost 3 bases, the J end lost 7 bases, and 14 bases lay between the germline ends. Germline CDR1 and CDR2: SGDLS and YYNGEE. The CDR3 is CASSGTGGDNEQFF. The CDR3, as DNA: TGTGCCAGCAGCGGGACTGGAGGGGATAATGAGCAGTTCTTC.

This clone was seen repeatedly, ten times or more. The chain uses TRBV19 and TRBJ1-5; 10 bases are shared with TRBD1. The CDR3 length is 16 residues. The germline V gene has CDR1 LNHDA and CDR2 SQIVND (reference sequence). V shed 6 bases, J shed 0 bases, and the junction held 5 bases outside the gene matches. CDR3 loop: CASSGTGVLSNQPQHF. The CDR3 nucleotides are TGTGCCAGTAGCGGGACAGGGGTTCTTAGCAATCAGCCCCAGCATTTT.

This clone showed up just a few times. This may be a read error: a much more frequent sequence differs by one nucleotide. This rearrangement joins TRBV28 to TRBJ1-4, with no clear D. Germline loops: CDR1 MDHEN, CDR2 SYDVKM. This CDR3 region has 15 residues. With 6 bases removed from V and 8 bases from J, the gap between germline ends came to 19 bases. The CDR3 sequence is CASRPYQLRLEKLFF. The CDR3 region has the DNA TGTGCCAGCAGACCTTACCAGCTACGGCTAGAAAAACTGTTTTTT.

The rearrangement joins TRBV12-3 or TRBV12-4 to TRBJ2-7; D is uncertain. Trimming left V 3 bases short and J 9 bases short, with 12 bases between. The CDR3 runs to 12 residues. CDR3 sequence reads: CASSFVTGRQYF. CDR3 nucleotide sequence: TGTGCCAGCAGTTTTGTTACGGGTAGGCAGTACTTC.

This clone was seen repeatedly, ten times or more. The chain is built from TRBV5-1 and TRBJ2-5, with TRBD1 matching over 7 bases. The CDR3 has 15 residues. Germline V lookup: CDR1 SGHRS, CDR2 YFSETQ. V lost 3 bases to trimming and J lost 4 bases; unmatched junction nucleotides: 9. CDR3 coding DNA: TGCGCCAGCAGCTGGACGACAGGGTCGGGAGAGACCCAGTACTTC. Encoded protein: CASSWTTGSGETQYF.

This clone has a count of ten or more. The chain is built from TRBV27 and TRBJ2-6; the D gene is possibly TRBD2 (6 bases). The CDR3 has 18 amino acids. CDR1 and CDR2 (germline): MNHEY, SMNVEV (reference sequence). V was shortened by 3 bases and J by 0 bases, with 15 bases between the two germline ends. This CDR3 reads CASSLEGALSSGANVLTF. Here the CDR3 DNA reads TGTGCCAGCAGTTTGGAGGGAGCTCTGAGCTCTGGGGCCAACGTCCTGACTTTC.

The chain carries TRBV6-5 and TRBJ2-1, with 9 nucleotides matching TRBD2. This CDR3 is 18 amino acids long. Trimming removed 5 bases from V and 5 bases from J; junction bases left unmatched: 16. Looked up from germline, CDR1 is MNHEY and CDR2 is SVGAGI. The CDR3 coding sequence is TGTGCCAGCAGTCGAGTCCGGACTAGCGTGGGCACCGACAATGAGCAGTTCTTC. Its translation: CASSRVRTSVGTDNEQFF.

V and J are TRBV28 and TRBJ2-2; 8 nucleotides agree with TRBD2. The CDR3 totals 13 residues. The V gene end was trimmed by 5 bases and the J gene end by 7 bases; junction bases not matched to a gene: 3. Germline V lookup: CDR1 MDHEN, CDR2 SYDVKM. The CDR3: CASSTRGGGELFF. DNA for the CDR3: TGTGCCAGCAGTACCCGGGGGGGCGGGGAGCTGTTTTTT.

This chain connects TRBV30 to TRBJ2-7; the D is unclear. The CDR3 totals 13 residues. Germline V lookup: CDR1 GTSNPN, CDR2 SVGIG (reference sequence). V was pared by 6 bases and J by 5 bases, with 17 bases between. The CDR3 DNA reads TGTGCCTGTAATCGGCCCCCAGGTAACGAGCAGTACTTC. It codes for CACNRPPGNEQYF. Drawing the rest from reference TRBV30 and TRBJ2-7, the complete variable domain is SQTIHQWPATLVQPVGSPLSLECTVEGTSNPNLYWYRQAAGRGLQLLFYSVGIGQISSEVPQNLSASRPQDRQFILSSKKLLLSDSGFYLCACNRPPGNEQYFGPGTRLTVT.

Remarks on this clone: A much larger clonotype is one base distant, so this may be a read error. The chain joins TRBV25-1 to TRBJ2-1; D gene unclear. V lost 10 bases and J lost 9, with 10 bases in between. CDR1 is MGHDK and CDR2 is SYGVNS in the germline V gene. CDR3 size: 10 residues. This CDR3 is CATGYVEQFF. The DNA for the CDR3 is TGTGCCACCGGATACGTTGAGCAGTTCTTC.

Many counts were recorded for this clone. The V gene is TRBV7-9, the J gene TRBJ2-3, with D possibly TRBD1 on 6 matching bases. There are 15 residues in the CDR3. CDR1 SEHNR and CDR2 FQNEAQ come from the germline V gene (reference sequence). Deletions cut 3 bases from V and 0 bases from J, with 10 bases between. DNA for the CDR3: TGTGCCAGCAGCTTCGGACAGATAAGCACAGATACGCAGTATTTT. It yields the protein CASSFGQISTDTQYF.

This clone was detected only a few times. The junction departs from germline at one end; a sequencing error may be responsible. The CDR3 is CSSSYSPTVNTEAFF. The CDR3 nucleotides are TGTTCCAGCAGTTACTCCCCCACAGTTAACACTGAAGCTTTCTTT. V is TRBV6-2 or TRBV6-3 and J is TRBJ1-1; D gene unclear. The CDR3 runs to 15 residues. Germline V gene data show CDR1 as MNHEY and CDR2 as SVGEGT.

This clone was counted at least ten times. The CDR3 spells CASSPMTETSNQPQHF. The CDR3 DNA sequence: TGTGCCAGCAGCCCAATGACCGAAACGAGCAATCAGCCCCAGCATTTT. The rearrangement joins TRBV11-1 to TRBJ1-5, with unresolved D. CDR1 and CDR2 from the germline V gene are SGHAT and FQDESV (reference sequence). V lost 5 bases and J 1 base, leaving 15 bases between the germline ends. This CDR3 comprises 16 residues.

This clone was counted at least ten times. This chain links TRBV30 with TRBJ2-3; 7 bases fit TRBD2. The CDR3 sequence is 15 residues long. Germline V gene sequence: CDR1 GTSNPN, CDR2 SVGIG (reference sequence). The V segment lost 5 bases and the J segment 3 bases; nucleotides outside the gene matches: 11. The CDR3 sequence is CAWCGSPFGTDTQYF. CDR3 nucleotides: TGTGCCTGGTGCGGGAGCCCATTTGGTACAGATACGCAGTATTTT.